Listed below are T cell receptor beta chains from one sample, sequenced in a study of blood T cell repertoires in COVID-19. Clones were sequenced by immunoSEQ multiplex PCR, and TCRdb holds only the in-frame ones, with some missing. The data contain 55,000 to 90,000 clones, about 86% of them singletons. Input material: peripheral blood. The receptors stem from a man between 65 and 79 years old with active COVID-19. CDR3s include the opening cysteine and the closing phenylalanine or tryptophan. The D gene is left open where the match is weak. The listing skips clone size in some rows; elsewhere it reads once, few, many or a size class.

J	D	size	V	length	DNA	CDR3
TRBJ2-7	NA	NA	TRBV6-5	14	TGTGCCAGCAGTTACGGAGGGGCTTCCTACGAGCAGTACTTC	CASSYGGASYEQYF
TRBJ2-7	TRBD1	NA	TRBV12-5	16	TGTGCTAGTGGTTTGGTACGGGAGACAGGGGGGTACGAGCAGTACTTC	CASGLVRETGGYEQYF
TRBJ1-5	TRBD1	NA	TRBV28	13	TGTGCCATCCACAAACAGGGGAGTCAGCCCCAGCATTTT	CAIHKQGSQPQHF
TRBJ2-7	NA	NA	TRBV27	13	TGTGCCAGCAGTTTGGGGGGGGGCGGGGAGCAGTACTTC	CASSLGGGGEQYF
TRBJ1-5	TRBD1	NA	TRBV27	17	TGTGCCAGCAGTCTACCCCCGGGACAGTGGAGCAATCAGCCCCAGCATTTT	CASSLPPGQWSNQPQHF
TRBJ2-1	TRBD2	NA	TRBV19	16	TGTGCCAGTACCCACCCGACTAGCGGGAGATACAATGAGCAGTTCTTC	CASTHPTSGRYNEQFF
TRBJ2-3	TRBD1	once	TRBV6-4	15	TGTGCCAGCAGCAGACAGGGGGCGAGGGCAGATACGCAGTATTTT	CASSRQGARADTQYF
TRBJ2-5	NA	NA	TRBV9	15	TGTGCCAGCAGCGTGGCCACCCTGGGGGCAGAGACCCAGTACTTC	CASSVATLGAETQYF
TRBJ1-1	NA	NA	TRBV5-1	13	TGCGCCAGCAGCTTGGCGGGTGGTGTTGAGGCTTTCTTT	CASSLAGGVEAFF
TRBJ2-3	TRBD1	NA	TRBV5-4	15	TGTGCCAGCAGCGCAGTGGACAGGGGTCAGTATACGCAGTATTTT	CASSAVDRGQYTQYF
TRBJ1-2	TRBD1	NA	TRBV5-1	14	TGCGCCAGCAGCCCCGGACAGGGGGCCTATGGCTACACCTTC	CASSPGQGAYGYTF